Included here is one T cell receptor (beta chain) sequence, with context. As yet, its antigen is unknown. The data originate from a study of T cell clonotyping in hematopoietic cell transplantation. Produced via immunoSEQ multiplex PCR; TCRdb's table is partial and in-frame only. The data show 15,000 to 20,000 clones, with roughly 80% seen just once and roughly 17% held by the top ten. Time point noted: recipient sample about 28 days before transplant, after cytoreduction. The germline CDR1 and CDR2 sequences are MDHEN and SYDVKM. The length of the CDR3 is 17 residues. Trimming at V came to 5 bases and at J to 5 bases, leaving 11 bases not matched to a gene. Whole-study findings and limits: Pathologically expanded recipient clonotypes increased progressively from day 30 to day 180 as diversity fell. At the given depth, recipient repertoires were over 97% de novo clonotypes.

The sequence was collected from a man between 60 and 75 years old with acute myeloid leukemia. Some clones in this sample may be carry-over from other donors' samples. The material was peripheral blood mononuclear cells, obtained before stem cell transplant. The chain employs TRBV28 and TRBJ2-3; 12 nucleotides agree with TRBD2. As DNA, the CDR3 is TGTGCCAGCAGTCCTAGCGGGGGGGCACGGGATCGAGATACGCAGTATTTT. Its protein is CASSPSGGARDRDTQYF.